The 28 T cell receptor beta chains below all came from one sample that was sequenced in a study of cytomegalovirus exposure and HLA in healthy donors. Use of 60 Vbeta and 13 Jbeta primers characterized the PCR. Data came from immunoSEQ multiplex PCR; TCRdb stores just in-frame clones and leaves some out. The table records about 120,000 clones, about 81% of them present only once. Sequenced sample: PBMCs. These TCRs come from a middle-aged man in good health and CMV-seronegative.

The chain recombines TRBV15 with TRBJ2-7, with D possibly matching TRBD1 (6 bases). This CDR3 has 13 residues. Per germline, CDR1 LNHNV and CDR2 YYDKDF (reference sequence). Trimming stripped 3 bases from V and 1 base from J, with 7 bases between. CDR3 residues: CATSSDRSYEQYF. DNA of the CDR3: TGTGCCACCAGCAGCGACAGGTCCTACGAGCAGTACTTC. The full variable domain, its missing parts supplied by reference TRBV15 and TRBJ2-7, is DAMVIQNPRYQVTQFGKPVTLSCSQTLNHNVMYWYQQKSSQAPKLLFHYYDKDFNNEADTPDNFQSRRPNTSFCFLDIRSPGLGDTAMYLCATSSDRSYEQYFGPGTRLTVT.

The chain links TRBV19 to TRBJ1-1; the D gene is possibly TRBD1 (5 bases). This CDR3 spans 12 amino acids. Looked up from germline, CDR1 is LNHDA and CDR2 is SQIVND (reference sequence). Trimming left V 0 bases short and J 10 bases short, with 9 bases between. CDR3 DNA: TGTGCCAGTAGTATAGAGCCAGGGCGAGCTTTCTTT. This sequence encodes CASSIEPGRAFF.

The CDR3 loop reads CASSLLLTDNEQFF. DNA for the CDR3: TGCGCCAGCAGCCTCCTCTTGACTGACAATGAGCAGTTCTTC. The chain uses TRBV10-2 and TRBJ2-1; unclear D gene. The V gene lost 6 bases and the J gene lost 5 bases, with 14 bases spanning the gap. The CDR3 has 14 residues. Germline assignment: CDR1 WSHSY and CDR2 SAAADI.

With regard to this clone: One end of the junction does not line up with germline, which may come from a read error. The genes are TRBV6-1 and TRBJ2-4; D remains unclear. Looked up from germline, CDR1 is MNHNS and CDR2 is SASEGT. The CDR3 extends over 15 amino acids. In nucleotides, the CDR3 is TGTGCCAGCAGTGCCGTCGAGACGGCCAAAAACAGTCAGTACTTC. Translating it yields CASSAVETAKNSQYF.

The chain couples TRBV7-3 to TRBJ1-1, with TRBD1 matching 9 bases. J lost 2 bases, V lost 5 bases, and 6 bases had no gene match. This CDR3 is 15 amino acids long. CDR1 and CDR2 (germline): SGHTA, FQGTGA. CDR3 DNA: TGTGCCAGCAGCCCTGGGACAGGGTTCAACACTGAAGCTTTCTTT. Protein sequence: CASSPGTGFNTEAFF.

The gene calls are TRBV7-9 and TRBJ2-7; a weak D match, TRBD2 (7 bases). This CDR3 spans 16 amino acids. The V and J ends lost 6 bases and 0 bases respectively, with 18 bases between them. Germline V gene sequence: CDR1 SEHNR, CDR2 FQNEAQ (reference sequence). The DNA of the CDR3 is TGTGCCAGCAGTGGACACGGGGGGCTGAGCTCCTACGAGCAGTACTTC. Protein: CASSGHGGLSSYEQYF.

The chain is built from TRBV27 and TRBJ1-4; D not certain. Germline loops: CDR1 MNHEY, CDR2 SMNVEV (reference sequence). The V gene lost 6 bases and the J gene lost 0 bases, with 11 bases spanning the gap. The CDR3 is 15 amino acids. Here the CDR3 DNA reads TGTGCCAGCAGGGCTGGGCTGGCAACTAATGAAAAACTGTTTTTT. Translating gives CASRAGLATNEKLFF.

The rearrangement uses TRBV6-4 and TRBJ2-5, with TRBD1 matching over 11 bases. This CDR3 comprises 15 residues. Germline CDR1 and CDR2: MRHNA and SNTAGT. Unmatched junction bases numbered 2, after V lost 4 bases and J lost 1 base. CDR3 residues: CASSAGTGGQETQYF. The CDR3 nucleotides read TGTGCCAGCAGTGCGGGGACAGGGGGCCAAGAGACCCAGTACTTC.

The V gene is TRBV29-1, the J gene TRBJ2-5; 8 bases fit TRBD2. Germline V gene data show CDR1 as SQVTM and CDR2 as ANQGSEA. This CDR3 spans 13 amino acids. The trim removed 8 bases at V and 6 bases at J, leaving 11 bases unmatched. The CDR3 is CSTTGGGGQTQYF. The CDR3 DNA is TGCAGCACCACGGGAGGGGGTGGTCAGACCCAGTACTTC.

The rearrangement links TRBV13 to TRBJ1-1; D gene unclear. Germline-derived CDR1 and CDR2 are PRHDT and FYEKMQ (reference sequence). The CDR3 sequence is 16 residues long. The ends were cut back, 0 bases at V and 1 base at J, with 12 bases in the middle. CDR3 coding DNA: TGTGCCAGCAGCTTAGGGAAGGGAGTGGGGAACACTGAAGCTTTCTTT. Protein: CASSLGKGVGNTEAFF.

The chain has TRBV11-2 and TRBJ2-5, with a tentative D call TRBD2 (5 bases). From germline, CDR1 is SGHAT and CDR2 FQNNGV. The CDR3 totals 14 residues. V was clipped by 1 base and J by 4 bases, with 10 bases between them. Here the CDR3 DNA reads TGTGCCAGCAGCTTAGCCGGAGGTAGAGAGACCCAGTACTTC. It is translated as CASSLAGGRETQYF.

The chain is built from TRBV11-3 and TRBJ2-1, with 9 bases matching TRBD2. Trimming removed 0 bases from V and 4 bases from J; junction bases left unmatched: 4. There are 16 residues in the CDR3. From germline, CDR1 is SGHNT and CDR2 YENEEA. CDR3 nucleotide sequence: TGTGCCAGCAGCTTAGAAACCAGCGGGGGGTACAATGAGCAGTTCTTC. It specifies CASSLETSGGYNEQFF.

This chain links TRBV5-4 with TRBJ2-1, with 9 bases matching TRBD2. Germline V gene lookup returns CDR1 SGHNT and CDR2 YYREEE (reference sequence). This CDR3 is 17 amino acids long. V shed 1 base, J shed 4 bases, and the junction held 9 bases outside the gene matches. The CDR3 sequence is CASSLRGRGGGYNEQFF. CDR3 DNA: TGTGCCAGCAGCTTGAGGGGGCGGGGGGGCGGGTACAATGAGCAGTTCTTC.

This rearrangement joins TRBV18 to TRBJ2-3; D perhaps matches TRBD1 (6 bases). Trimming stripped 3 bases from V and 5 bases from J, with 6 bases between. Germline-derived CDR1 and CDR2 are KGHSH and LQKENI. This CDR3 is built from 12 residues. Here the CDR3 reads CASSPDRDTQYF. Written as DNA, the CDR3 is TGTGCCAGCTCACCGGACAGAGATACGCAGTATTTT.

This clone appeared a single time. J is TRBJ1-1 and V is TRBV7-8, with D tentatively TRBD1 (6 bases). The CDR3 extends over 14 amino acids. CDR1 SGHVS and CDR2 FQNEAQ come from the germline V gene. V shed 2 bases and J shed 11 bases, with 18 bases lying between them. CDR3 sequence reads: CASSLFAGGAGAFF. Here the CDR3 DNA reads TGTGCCAGCAGCTTATTTGCTGGGGGGGCCGGGGCTTTCTTT.

The rearrangement joins TRBV7-3 to TRBJ1-1; the D is unclear. Germline V gene sequence: CDR1 SGHTA, CDR2 FQGTGA. Trimming cost V 7 bases and J 2 bases, with 17 bases left between them. This CDR3 comprises 15 residues. The CDR3, as DNA: TGTGCCAGCAAAAGTTCCATTCGGGAAAACACTGAAGCTTTCTTT. This translates into CASKSSIRENTEAFF.

This clone has only one observation. This sequence joins TRBV25-1 and TRBJ1-2, with 7 bases that match TRBD1. The CDR3 runs to 12 residues. CDR1 MGHDK and CDR2 SYGVNS come from the germline V gene. V dropped 4 bases and J dropped 8; count of bases not matched to a gene: 4. The CDR3 region is CASSAQGGGYTF. The CDR3, as DNA: TGTGCCAGCAGTGCCCAGGGGGGCGGCTACACCTTC.

The V gene is TRBV2, the J gene TRBJ1-1; D not resolved. CDR1 is SNHLY, CDR2 FYNNEI, per germline. This CDR3 contains 11 residues. Trimming took 8 bases from V and 4 from J, leaving 8 bases between them. The CDR3 spells CASLTATEAFF. The CDR3 region has the DNA TGTGCCAGCCTCACAGCCACTGAAGCTTTCTTT.

This clone has a single count. The chain employs TRBV19 and TRBJ1-4; no definite D call. The ends were cut back, 7 bases at V and 10 bases at J, with 16 bases in the middle. CDR1 is LNHDA, CDR2 SQIVND, per germline (reference sequence). The CDR3 length is 13 residues. The CDR3 here is CASIETPGRKLFF. CDR3 coding DNA: TGTGCCAGTATCGAAACCCCTGGGAGAAAACTGTTTTTT.

This chain joins TRBV4-3 and TRBJ2-5; TRBD2 agrees at 14 bases. J was trimmed by 2 bases and V by 3 bases; bases with no gene match: 2. Germline CDR1 is LGHNA and CDR2 is YSLEER. This CDR3 region has 16 residues. The CDR3 sequence is CASSHWTSGGQETQYF. In DNA, the CDR3 is TGCGCCAGCAGCCATTGGACTAGCGGGGGGCAAGAGACCCAGTACTTC.

A few counts support this clone. The V gene is TRBV5-5, the J gene TRBJ2-3, with D perhaps matching TRBD2 (5 bases). Germline V gene lookup returns CDR1 SGHKS and CDR2 YYEKEE (reference sequence). V lost 2 bases and J lost 0, with 22 bases in between. This CDR3 spans 19 amino acids. The CDR3 DNA reads TGTGCCAGCAGCTTCTACCTCGGATCCCCCCGGACTAGCACAGATACGCAGTATTTT. It codes for CASSFYLGSPRTSTDTQYF.

This clone was seen once. J is TRBJ2-7 and V is TRBV7-6, with D possibly matching TRBD2 (6 bases). CDR3 length equals 15 residues. Germline CDR1 reads SGHVS; CDR2 reads FNYEAQ. V shed 1 base and J shed 0 bases, with 10 bases lying between them. This CDR3 is CASSLGISGSYEQYF. In nucleotides, the CDR3 is TGTGCCAGCAGCTTAGGAATTAGCGGCTCCTACGAGCAGTACTTC.

The chain links TRBV4-3 to TRBJ1-3; D is unclear. The CDR3 sequence is 15 residues long. Deletions cut 0 bases from V and 5 bases from J, with 11 bases between. Germline V gene sequence: CDR1 LGHNA, CDR2 YSLEER. The CDR3 sequence is CASSQEMSGRNTIYF. CDR3 sequence (DNA): TGCGCCAGCAGCCAAGAAATGAGCGGGCGAAACACCATATATTTT.

This chain joins TRBV4-3 and TRBJ2-1; D may be TRBD2 (5 bases). V was trimmed by 0 bases and J by 7 bases, leaving 13 bases between them. This CDR3 is 15 amino acids long. Germline values: CDR1 LGHNA, CDR2 YSLEER. Here the CDR3 reads CASSQDPASFNEQFF. CDR3 nucleotide sequence: TGCGCCAGCAGCCAAGATCCGGCTAGCTTTAATGAGCAGTTCTTC.

V and J are TRBV30 and TRBJ1-4; TRBD1 aligns across 10 bases. Germline V gene lookup returns CDR1 GTSNPN and CDR2 SVGIG (reference sequence). This CDR3 comprises 16 residues. V was pared by 0 bases and J by 8 bases, with 9 bases of the junction left unmatched. CDR3 nucleotide sequence: TGTGCCTGGAGTGTGCTCTCCGGGACAGGGGAAGAAAAACTGTTTTTT. Translation gives CAWSVLSGTGEEKLFF.

The CDR3 DNA reads TGTGCCAGCAGCTTCGAGGGGGGGTCCTTTGAGCAGTTCTTC. This codes for CASSFEGGSFEQFF. The gene calls are TRBV7-9 and TRBJ2-1; D might be TRBD2 (7 bases). This CDR3 region has 14 residues. From germline, CDR1 is SEHNR and CDR2 FQNEAQ (reference sequence). V lost 3 bases to trimming and J lost 9 bases, with 15 bases between them. Looking up the rest from reference TRBV7-9 and TRBJ2-1 gives the full variable domain: DTGVSQNPRHKITKRGQNVTFRCDPISEHNRLYWYRQTLGQGPEFLTYFQNEAQLEKSRLLSDRFSAERPKGSFSTLEIQRTEQGDSAMYLCASSFEGGSFEQFFGPGTRLTVL.

This chain links TRBV19 with TRBJ2-2, with 9 bases that match TRBD2. With 5 bases clipped from V and 3 bases from J, the junction kept 13 bases outside the gene matches. Germline-derived CDR1 and CDR2 are LNHDA and SQIVND (reference sequence). This CDR3 spans 18 amino acids. This CDR3 reads CASSGWISGRGDTGELFF. The CDR3 coding sequence is TGTGCCAGTAGTGGTTGGATTAGCGGGAGAGGAGACACCGGGGAGCTGTTTTTT.

This CDR3 is CASSSGLAGGIYNEQFF. CDR3 coding DNA: TGTGCCAGCAGCTCTGGACTAGCGGGAGGAATATACAATGAGCAGTTCTTC. This chain uses TRBV5-8 with TRBJ2-1; TRBD2 matches 14 bases. V shed 3 bases and J 4 bases; nucleotides not matched to a gene: 6. The CDR3 has 17 residues. Germline V CDR1 and CDR2: SGHTS, YDEGEE.